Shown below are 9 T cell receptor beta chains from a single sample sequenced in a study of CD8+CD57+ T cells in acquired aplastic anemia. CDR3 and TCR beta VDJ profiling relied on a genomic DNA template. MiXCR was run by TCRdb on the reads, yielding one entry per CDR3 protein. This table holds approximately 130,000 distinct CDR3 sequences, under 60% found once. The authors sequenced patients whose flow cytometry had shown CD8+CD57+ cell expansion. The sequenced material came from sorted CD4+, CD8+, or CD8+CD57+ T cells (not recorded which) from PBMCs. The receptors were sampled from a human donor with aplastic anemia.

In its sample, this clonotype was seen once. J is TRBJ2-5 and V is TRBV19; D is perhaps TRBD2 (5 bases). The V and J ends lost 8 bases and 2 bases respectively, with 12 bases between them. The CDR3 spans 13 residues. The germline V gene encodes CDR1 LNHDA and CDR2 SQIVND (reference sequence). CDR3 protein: CASATGRQETQYF. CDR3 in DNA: TGTGCCAGTGCGACGGGGAGACAAGAGACCCAGTACTTC.

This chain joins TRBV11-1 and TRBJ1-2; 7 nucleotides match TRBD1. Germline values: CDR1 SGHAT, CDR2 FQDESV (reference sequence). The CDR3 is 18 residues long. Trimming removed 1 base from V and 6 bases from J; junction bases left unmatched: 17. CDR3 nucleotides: TGTGCCAGCAGCTTAGAAGGGGGCGCGTTCCCCCATAGGGATGGCTACACCTTC. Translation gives CASSLEGGAFPHRDGYTF. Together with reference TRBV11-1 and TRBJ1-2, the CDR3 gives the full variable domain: EAEVAQSPRYKITEKSQAVAFWCDPISGHATLYWYRQILGQGPELLVQFQDESVVDDSQLPKDRFSAERLKGVDSTLKIQPAELGDSAMYLCASSLEGGAFPHRDGYTFGSGTRLTVV.

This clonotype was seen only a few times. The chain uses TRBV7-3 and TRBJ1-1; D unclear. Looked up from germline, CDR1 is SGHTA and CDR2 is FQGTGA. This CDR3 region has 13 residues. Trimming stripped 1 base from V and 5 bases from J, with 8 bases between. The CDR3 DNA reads TGTGCCAGCAGCTTAAAACCGGGAACTGAAGCTTTCTTT. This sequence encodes CASSLKPGTEAFF.

The CDR3 DNA follows: TGTGCCAGCGGTACGCCTATGGACAATGAGCAGTTCTTC. Its protein product is CASGTPMDNEQFF. The rearrangement links TRBV6-1 to TRBJ2-1; D is unresolved. There are 13 residues in the CDR3. Germline loops: CDR1 MNHNS, CDR2 SASEGT. With 8 bases removed from V and 5 bases from J, the gap between germline ends came to 13 bases.

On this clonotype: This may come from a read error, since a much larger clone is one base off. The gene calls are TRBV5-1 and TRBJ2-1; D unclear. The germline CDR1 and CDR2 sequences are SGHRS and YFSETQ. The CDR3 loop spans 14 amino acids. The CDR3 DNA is TGCGCCAGCAGCTTGGAGACTCAATACAATGAGCAGTCCTTC. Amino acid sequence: CASSLETQYNEQSF. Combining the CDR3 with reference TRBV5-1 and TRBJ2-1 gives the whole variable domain KAGVTQTPRYLIKTRGQQVTLSCSPISGHRSVSWYQQTPGQGLQFLFEYFSETQRNKGNFPGRFSGRQFSNSRSEMNVSTLELGDSALYLCASSLETQYNEQSFGPGTRLTVL.

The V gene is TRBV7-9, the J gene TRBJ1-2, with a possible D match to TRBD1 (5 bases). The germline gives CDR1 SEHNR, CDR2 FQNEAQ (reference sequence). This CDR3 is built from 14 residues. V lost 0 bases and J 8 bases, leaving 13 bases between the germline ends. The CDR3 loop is CASSLATGAGGYTF. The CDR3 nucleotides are TGTGCCAGCAGCTTAGCAACCGGGGCGGGAGGCTACACCTTC.

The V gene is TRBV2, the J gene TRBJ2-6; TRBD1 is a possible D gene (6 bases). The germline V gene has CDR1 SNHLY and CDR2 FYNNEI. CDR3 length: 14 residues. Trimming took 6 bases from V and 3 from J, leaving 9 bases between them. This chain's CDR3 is CASRYRDGANVLTF. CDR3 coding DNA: TGTGCCAGCAGGTACAGGGATGGGGCCAACGTCCTGACTTTC.

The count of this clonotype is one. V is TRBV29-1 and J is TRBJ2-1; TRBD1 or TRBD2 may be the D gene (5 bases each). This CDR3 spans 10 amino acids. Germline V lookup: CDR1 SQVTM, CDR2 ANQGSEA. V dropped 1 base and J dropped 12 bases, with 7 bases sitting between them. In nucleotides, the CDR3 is TGCAGCGTTGAAGTGGGGACGCAGTTCTTC. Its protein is CSVEVGTQFF.

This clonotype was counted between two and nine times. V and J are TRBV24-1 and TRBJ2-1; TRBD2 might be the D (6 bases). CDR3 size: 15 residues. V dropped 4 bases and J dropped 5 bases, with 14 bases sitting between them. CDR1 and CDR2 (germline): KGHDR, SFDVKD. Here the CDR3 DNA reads TGTGCCACCAGTGACCGGGACTGGTACAACAATGAGCAGTTCTTC. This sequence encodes CATSDRDWYNNEQFF.